The rows below give T cell receptor beta chains drawn from one sample of a study of T cells after yellow fever vaccination. TCRdb re-derived calls from the 5' RACE reads in MiXCR, one entry per CDR3 protein. The table shows fewer than 650,000 distinct CDR3 sequences, with about a fifth occurring only once. Sequencing used PBMCs, obtained 20 to 25 days after the first yellow fever vaccination. These receptors were collected from a man aged 18 to 30 who received the YFV17D yellow fever vaccine. CDR3s leave out the opening cysteine and the closing phenylalanine or tryptophan. Clone sizes are given selectively: once, few, many, or a class where the clone is expanded.

V | size | CDR3
TRBV6-1 | few | ASRRQGLSGANVLT
TRBV28 | few | ASSEDQGGEKLF
TRBV6-5 | few | ASSYFATGSYETQY
TRBV20-1 | - | SARGDGDTQY
TRBV20-1 | few | SARDPMATQY
TRBV5-1 | - | ASSARGNTIY
TRBV12-3/TRBV12-4 | - | ASSDSSGGTNTGELF
TRBV5-4 | - | ASSLLGDNSPLH
TRBV12-3/TRBV12-4 | - | ASRRDSHYSYT
TRBV7-2 | - | ASSLNEGSEQY
TRBV6-2/TRBV6-3 | few | ASSYSPGGNEQF
TRBV4-2 | few | ASSHPSSGAGTDTQY
TRBV4-3 | few | ASSQDPLRIYNSPLH
TRBV6-1 | few | ASTAGGLSYNEQF
TRBV20-1 | - | SARVGRDTQY
TRBV6-5 | - | ASSYSGAGYNEQF
TRBV5-6 | - | ASSESTIGETQY
TRBV7-6 | - | ASSLYLASRETQY
TRBV2 | few | ASSVTGGVNIQY
TRBV4-2 | - | ASKGEGTDTQY
TRBV5-1 | many | ASSPGRANEKLF
TRBV14 | - | ASSASGTGMSGYT
TRBV7-9 | - | ASSSSGQEKLF
TRBV6-4 | - | ASSVGGTGPYEQY
TRBV9 | medium-sized | ASSVGTGTEAF
TRBV20-1 | few | SAPRAGSSYEQY
TRBV6-5 | few | ASSSAGTAQETQY
TRBV7-9 | - | ASSWPGTDLNEQY
TRBV5-4 | - | ASCRVSSGGMNEQF
TRBV27 | many | ASSLDRGWSGYT
TRBV18 | - | ASSRGTASTDTQY
TRBV2 | few | ASSEDGGAGELF
TRBV5-1 | - | ASSLGTGYTTEAF
TRBV6-5 | few | ASSYTQGGGYT
TRBV27 | - | ASSLTGMGSNQPQH
TRBV7-3 | few | ASSYRGQGETQY
TRBV5-1 | - | ASSRRRSGDTEAF
TRBV5-1 | few | ASSPGQGAIGYT
TRBV6-6 | few | ASTAGNYGYT
TRBV4-1 | few | ASSQDPNSYSNQPQH
TRBV29-1 | few | SVEDLTGATQETQY
TRBV5-4 | once | ASSLEPGSGELF
TRBV4-1 | - | ASSPTYLDRVNTEAF
TRBV18 | - | ASSPQFGQAEKLF
TRBV5-1 | - | ASSWEAGRMNDQF
TRBV2 | - | ASSGQGSTEAF
TRBV6-5 | - | ASSYLTGTSSNQPQH
TRBV7-9 | - | ASSSRRTATNEKLF
TRBV5-1 | few | ASGPEGSGELF
TRBV18 | - | ASSQTQVQF
TRBV6-5 | - | ASSYLLGGDTQY
TRBV29-1 | - | SGGDVYGYT
TRBV20-1 | few | SAVAGDGNTIY
TRBV5-5 | few | ASSLSPGRNIYGYT
TRBV7-2 | few | ASSHSLGGATDTQY
TRBV7-9 | many | ASSPGQSSGNTIY
TRBV5-1 | few | ASSLGTSGSYEQY